Following are 4 T cell receptor beta chains from one sample sequenced in a study of blood T cell repertoires in COVID-19. Measured with immunoSEQ multiplex PCR; TCRdb has only the in-frame clones, and not every one. The sample holds tens of thousands of clones, around 88% seen once. Sequenced input: peripheral blood. The receptors derive from a human donor in a cohort sampled during active COVID-19.

The table lists this clone with a few counts. This chain connects TRBV6-5 to TRBJ2-7; a weak D match, TRBD2 (5 bases). In germline, CDR1 is MNHEY, CDR2 SVGAGI. V was shortened by 5 bases and J by 6 bases, with 14 bases between the two germline ends. The CDR3 spans 13 residues. The CDR3 sequence is CASSPGLSGEQYF. The CDR3 DNA reads as TGTGCCAGCAGTCCAGGTCTCAGCGGCGAGCAGTACTTC.

The chain recombines TRBV27 with TRBJ1-5, with D unresolved. Germline assignment: CDR1 MNHEY and CDR2 SMNVEV (reference sequence). This CDR3 spans 14 amino acids. Trimming took 7 bases from V and 1 from J, leaving 11 bases between them. The CDR3 sequence is CASNRYGSNQPQHF. For the CDR3, the DNA is TGTGCCAGCAATCGGTACGGGAGCAATCAGCCCCAGCATTTT.

CDR3: CASSYRTGGMNTEAFF. CDR3 DNA sequence: TGTGCCAGCAGTTACCGGACAGGGGGGATGAACACTGAAGCTTTCTTT. The J gene is TRBJ1-1, the V gene TRBV6-2 or TRBV6-3, with 10 bases aligning to TRBD1. The CDR3 extends over 16 amino acids. Germline lookup yields CDR1 MNHEY and CDR2 SVGEGT. Trimming at V came to 2 bases and at J to 0 bases, leaving 3 bases not matched to a gene.

This clone was seen more than once but under ten times. The chain employs TRBV5-6 and TRBJ2-1, with D maybe TRBD1 (5 bases). This CDR3 is built from 13 residues. The germline V gene encodes CDR1 SGHDT and CDR2 YYEEEE. Trimming took 9 bases from V and 0 from J, leaving 10 bases between them. In nucleotides, the CDR3 is TGTGCCACCAAGGGGATCTCCTACAATGAGCAGTTCTTC. Its protein is CATKGISYNEQFF. Full variable domain (remainder filled in from reference TRBV5-6 and TRBJ2-1): DAGVTQSPTHLIKTRGQQVTLRCSPKSGHDTVSWYQQALGQGPQFIFQYYEEEERQRGNFPDRFSGHQFPNYSSELNVNALLLGDSALYLCATKGISYNEQFFGPGTRLTVL.